Listed below are T cell receptor beta chains from one sample, sequenced in a study of patients and donors after allogeneic stem cell transplantation. TCRdb re-derived calls from the RT-PCR reads in MiXCR, one entry per CDR3 protein. The sample carries roughly 150,000 distinct CDR3 sequences, approximately 22% recorded once. The sequencing sample was made of blood, either unsorted or a sorted T cell fraction (not recorded which). The receptors derive from a human donor who was either an allogeneic HSCT recipient or a stem cell or donor lymphocyte infusion donor (not recorded which). It is not recorded whose cells these are; they may come from a transplant donor. CDR3s include the opening cysteine and the closing phenylalanine or tryptophan. Fields, in order: D gene, V gene, clone size, J gene, CDR3 length, CDR3 protein, CDR3 DNA. A D gene is named only where the DNA matches it firmly. Clone size appears in some rows only: once, few, many, or a class for an expanded clone.

d_call: .; v_call: TRBV3-1; clone_size: .; j_call: TRBJ1-1; cdr3_length: 14; cdr3_aa: CASNQGAENTEAFF; cdr3_nt: TGTGCCAGCAACCAAGGGGCAGAGAACACTGAAGCTTTCTTT
d_call: .; v_call: TRBV12-3/TRBV12-4; clone_size: .; j_call: TRBJ2-1; cdr3_length: 13; cdr3_aa: CASSFGGYDEQFF; cdr3_nt: TGTGCCAGCAGTTTCGGGGGATACGATGAGCAGTTCTTC
d_call: .; v_call: TRBV11-1; clone_size: .; j_call: TRBJ2-7; cdr3_length: 13; cdr3_aa: CASSRTDSYEQYF; cdr3_nt: TGTGCCAGCAGCAGGACGGATTCCTACGAGCAGTACTTC
d_call: TRBD1; v_call: TRBV10-3; clone_size: .; j_call: TRBJ2-1; cdr3_length: 16; cdr3_aa: CAISETGGISYNEQFF; cdr3_nt: TGTGCCATCAGTGAGACAGGGGGCATCTCCTACAATGAGCAGTTCTTC
d_call: .; v_call: TRBV30; clone_size: .; j_call: TRBJ1-2; cdr3_length: 10; cdr3_aa: CAWKGYGYTF; cdr3_nt: TGTGCCTGGAAAGGCTATGGCTACACCTTC
d_call: .; v_call: TRBV30; clone_size: .; j_call: TRBJ1-1; cdr3_length: 17; cdr3_aa: CAWSVNRARSLNTEAFF; cdr3_nt: TGTGCCTGGAGTGTAAACAGGGCGCGCTCCCTGAACACTGAAGCTTTCTTT
d_call: .; v_call: TRBV24-1; clone_size: .; j_call: TRBJ1-2; cdr3_length: 18; cdr3_aa: CATSDLRSGASSSGGYTF; cdr3_nt: TGTGCCACCAGTGATTTGAGGTCAGGGGCAAGTTCTTCGGGAGGCTACACCTTC
d_call: .; v_call: TRBV5-1; clone_size: .; j_call: TRBJ2-2; cdr3_length: 14; cdr3_aa: CASSPARNTGELFF; cdr3_nt: TGCGCCAGCAGCCCCGCACGGAACACCGGGGAGCTGTTTTTT
d_call: TRBD1; v_call: TRBV12-5; clone_size: few; j_call: TRBJ2-2; cdr3_length: 15; cdr3_aa: CASGPYDRVGGELFF; cdr3_nt: TGTGCTAGTGGTCCCTACGACAGGGTGGGAGGGGAGCTGTTTTTT
d_call: .; v_call: TRBV20-1; clone_size: many; j_call: TRBJ1-5; cdr3_length: 14; cdr3_aa: CSAAGTASNQPQHF; cdr3_nt: TGCAGTGCTGCCGGGACGGCTAGCAATCAGCCCCAGCATTTT
d_call: .; v_call: TRBV9; clone_size: few; j_call: TRBJ2-3; cdr3_length: 15; cdr3_aa: CASSVVGDYTDTQYF; cdr3_nt: TGTGCCAGCAGCGTAGTCGGAGACTACACAGATACGCAGTATTTT
d_call: TRBD1; v_call: TRBV27; clone_size: many; j_call: TRBJ1-5; cdr3_length: 15; cdr3_aa: CASSLGTALNQPQHF; cdr3_nt: TGTGCCAGCAGTTTAGGGACAGCACTAAATCAGCCCCAGCATTTT
d_call: .; v_call: TRBV30; clone_size: .; j_call: TRBJ1-3; cdr3_length: 12; cdr3_aa: CAWSGTGNTIYF; cdr3_nt: TGTGCCTGGAGTGGAACTGGAAACACCATATATTTT
d_call: .; v_call: TRBV12-3/TRBV12-4; clone_size: many; j_call: TRBJ1-3; cdr3_length: 14; cdr3_aa: CASSPRSSGNTIYF; cdr3_nt: TGTGCCAGCAGCCCTCGGAGCTCTGGAAACACCATATATTTT
d_call: TRBD2; v_call: TRBV12-3/TRBV12-4; clone_size: .; j_call: TRBJ2-7; cdr3_length: 12; cdr3_aa: CASSSGGGEQYF; cdr3_nt: TGTGCCAGCAGCTCGGGCGGGGGCGAGCAGTACTTC
d_call: .; v_call: TRBV27; clone_size: .; j_call: TRBJ2-3; cdr3_length: 15; cdr3_aa: CASSLGVSSTDTQYF; cdr3_nt: TGTGCCAGCAGTTTGGGGGTTTCTAGCACAGATACGCAGTATTTT
d_call: .; v_call: TRBV4-1; clone_size: .; j_call: TRBJ2-5; cdr3_length: 15; cdr3_aa: CASSQDYTQGETQYF; cdr3_nt: TGCGCCAGCAGCCAAGATTATACCCAGGGCGAGACCCAGTACTTC
d_call: TRBD1; v_call: TRBV6-4; clone_size: few; j_call: TRBJ2-2; cdr3_length: 14; cdr3_aa: CASSPGQGTGELFF; cdr3_nt: TGTGCCAGCAGCCCGGGACAGGGGACCGGGGAGCTGTTTTTT
d_call: .; v_call: TRBV5-1; clone_size: .; j_call: TRBJ2-5; cdr3_length: 14; cdr3_aa: CASSLAGIQETQYF; cdr3_nt: TGCGCCAGCAGCTTGGCAGGGATCCAAGAGACCCAGTACTTC
d_call: .; v_call: TRBV3-1; clone_size: many; j_call: TRBJ2-7; cdr3_length: 12; cdr3_aa: CASSQEGYEQYF; cdr3_nt: TGTGCCAGCAGCCAAGAGGGCTACGAGCAGTACTTC
d_call: .; v_call: TRBV9; clone_size: .; j_call: TRBJ1-2; cdr3_length: 14; cdr3_aa: CASSVSPGNYGYTF; cdr3_nt: TGTGCCAGCAGCGTCTCACCAGGGAACTATGGCTACACCTTC
d_call: .; v_call: TRBV12-3/TRBV12-4; clone_size: few; j_call: TRBJ1-5; cdr3_length: 17; cdr3_aa: CASSPGRRLSSNQPQHF; cdr3_nt: TGTGCCAGCAGCCCAGGACGGAGACTATCGAGCAATCAGCCCCAGCATTTT
d_call: .; v_call: TRBV7-2; clone_size: .; j_call: TRBJ1-5; cdr3_length: 17; cdr3_aa: CASSLAAGGGSNQPQHF; cdr3_nt: TGTGCCAGCAGCTTAGCTGCGGGAGGCGGCAGCAATCAGCCCCAGCATTTT
d_call: .; v_call: TRBV27; clone_size: few; j_call: TRBJ1-2; cdr3_length: 14; cdr3_aa: CASSLQGFIDGYTF; cdr3_nt: TGTGCCAGCAGTTTGCAGGGTTTCATAGATGGCTACACCTTC
d_call: .; v_call: TRBV6-1; clone_size: .; j_call: TRBJ1-6; cdr3_length: 16; cdr3_aa: CASSIGRASGNSPLHF; cdr3_nt: TGTGCCAGCAGTATTGGCAGGGCCAGTGGTAATTCACCCCTCCACTTT
d_call: .; v_call: TRBV7-2; clone_size: many; j_call: TRBJ1-2; cdr3_length: 14; cdr3_aa: CASSYSGEYYGYTF; cdr3_nt: TGTGCCAGCAGCTACTCCGGGGAATACTATGGCTACACCTTC
d_call: .; v_call: TRBV7-9; clone_size: .; j_call: TRBJ2-5; cdr3_length: 13; cdr3_aa: CASRPRVAETQYF; cdr3_nt: TGTGCCAGCAGGCCCAGGGTAGCGGAGACCCAGTACTTC
d_call: .; v_call: TRBV11-2; clone_size: .; j_call: TRBJ2-1; cdr3_length: 15; cdr3_aa: CASSIKRQGYNEQFF; cdr3_nt: TGTGCCAGCAGCATCAAGCGCCAGGGCTACAATGAGCAGTTCTTC
d_call: .; v_call: TRBV20-1; clone_size: .; j_call: TRBJ2-3; cdr3_length: 12; cdr3_aa: CSAGRRTDTQYF; cdr3_nt: TGCAGTGCTGGGCGGCGCACAGATACGCAGTATTTT
d_call: TRBD1; v_call: TRBV28; clone_size: .; j_call: TRBJ2-7; cdr3_length: 14; cdr3_aa: CASESHRGPYEQYF; cdr3_nt: TGTGCCAGTGAAAGCCACAGGGGACCCTACGAGCAGTACTTC
d_call: TRBD2; v_call: TRBV29-1; clone_size: .; j_call: TRBJ2-3; cdr3_length: 17; cdr3_aa: CSVAGLAGAESTDTQYF; cdr3_nt: TGCAGCGTCGCCGGACTAGCGGGGGCCGAGAGCACAGATACGCAGTATTTT
d_call: .; v_call: TRBV9; clone_size: few; j_call: TRBJ2-5; cdr3_length: 16; cdr3_aa: CASSAEEGELQETQYF; cdr3_nt: TGTGCCAGCAGCGCCGAGGAGGGGGAGTTACAAGAGACCCAGTACTTC
d_call: .; v_call: TRBV15; clone_size: .; j_call: TRBJ2-2; cdr3_length: 15; cdr3_aa: CATGLRGTNTGELFF; cdr3_nt: TGTGCCACCGGGTTGAGGGGCACGAACACCGGGGAGCTGTTTTTT
d_call: TRBD1; v_call: TRBV12-3/TRBV12-4; clone_size: .; j_call: TRBJ2-7; cdr3_length: 16; cdr3_aa: CASNRFGQGRSYEQYF; cdr3_nt: TGTGCCAGCAATAGATTCGGACAGGGGCGATCCTACGAGCAGTACTTC
d_call: .; v_call: TRBV18; clone_size: .; j_call: TRBJ2-7; cdr3_length: 13; cdr3_aa: CASSPNGDYEQYF; cdr3_nt: TGTGCCAGCTCACCGAACGGAGACTACGAGCAGTACTTC
d_call: .; v_call: TRBV7-3; clone_size: .; j_call: TRBJ1-4; cdr3_length: 15; cdr3_aa: CASSNPGPTNEKLFF; cdr3_nt: TGTGCCAGCAGCAACCCGGGGCCCACTAATGAAAAACTGTTTTTT
d_call: .; v_call: TRBV12-3/TRBV12-4; clone_size: .; j_call: TRBJ2-1; cdr3_length: 13; cdr3_aa: CASSFAVNNEQFF; cdr3_nt: TGTGCCAGCAGTTTTGCGGTTAACAATGAGCAGTTCTTC
d_call: .; v_call: TRBV29-1; clone_size: .; j_call: TRBJ2-2; cdr3_length: 16; cdr3_aa: CSVEDRFSGNAGELFF; cdr3_nt: TGCAGCGTTGAAGATCGATTTTCGGGGAACGCCGGGGAGCTGTTTTTT
d_call: TRBD1; v_call: TRBV18; clone_size: few; j_call: TRBJ2-5; cdr3_length: 15; cdr3_aa: CASSPLGQGWQTQYF; cdr3_nt: TGTGCCAGCTCACCACTGGGACAGGGTTGGCAGACCCAGTACTTC
d_call: TRBD2; v_call: TRBV5-1; clone_size: .; j_call: TRBJ2-1; cdr3_length: 15; cdr3_aa: CASSGSGGLFNEQFF; cdr3_nt: TGCGCCAGCAGCGGAAGCGGGGGGTTGTTCAATGAGCAGTTCTTC
d_call: .; v_call: TRBV19; clone_size: .; j_call: TRBJ2-2; cdr3_length: 17; cdr3_aa: CATKPRISGTNTGELFF; cdr3_nt: TGTGCCACGAAACCTCGTATCTCGGGGACGAACACCGGGGAGCTGTTTTTT
d_call: TRBD2; v_call: TRBV27; clone_size: .; j_call: TRBJ2-1; cdr3_length: 16; cdr3_aa: CASSFLSGGTYNEQFF; cdr3_nt: TGTGCCAGCAGTTTTCTTAGCGGGGGCACCTACAATGAGCAGTTCTTC
d_call: .; v_call: TRBV18; clone_size: few; j_call: TRBJ1-5; cdr3_length: 15; cdr3_aa: CASSLRRGGNQPQHF; cdr3_nt: TGTGCCAGCTCACTACGCAGGGGCGGCAATCAGCCCCAGCATTTT